Shown below are 21 T cell receptor beta chains from a single sample sequenced in a study of cytomegalovirus exposure and HLA in healthy donors. Vbeta (60) and Jbeta (13) primers were used in the PCR. Assay: immunoSEQ multiplex PCR; the TCRdb copy retains only in-frame clones and omits some. The table lists 150,000 to 200,000 clones, approximately 85% of them singletons, with under 5% in the top ten. Sequencing was carried out using PBMCs. The receptors here all came from a girl aged 5 to 17 in good health and CMV-seropositive.

This chain links TRBV6-1 with TRBJ2-7; 12 nucleotides line up with TRBD1. Trimming at V came to 0 bases and at J to 6 bases, leaving 6 bases not matched to a gene. The CDR3 is made up of 16 amino acids. Per germline, CDR1 MNHNS and CDR2 SASEGT. This CDR3 reads CASSEAPGQGAGEQYF. CDR3 bases: TGTGCCAGCAGTGAAGCACCGGGACAGGGGGCAGGCGAGCAGTACTTC.

Of note for this clone: A much larger clone lies a single base off, so this may be a read error. This chain connects TRBV10-2 to TRBJ1-1, with D possibly being TRBD1 (6 bases). V lost 6 bases, J lost 1 base, and 9 bases lay in between. The V gene's germline CDR1 is WSHSY and CDR2 SAAADI. This CDR3 region has 13 residues. The CDR3: CASSSQGNTEAFF. The DNA of the CDR3 is TGCGCCAGCAGCTCACAGGGGAACACTGAAGCTTTCTTT.

The chain uses TRBV5-4 and TRBJ1-1; TRBD1 is a possible D gene (5 bases). This CDR3 has 14 amino acids. The germline V gene has CDR1 SGHNT and CDR2 YYREEE (reference sequence). V was clipped by 1 base and J by 4 bases, with 11 bases between them. CDR3 in amino acids: CASSLQGTRTEAFF. In DNA, the CDR3 is TGTGCCAGCAGCTTGCAGGGAACTCGCACTGAAGCTTTCTTT.

This clone came up once. The V and J genes are TRBV19 and TRBJ1-1; D gene ambiguous. CDR3 length: 14 amino acids. Germline V gene sequence: CDR1 LNHDA, CDR2 SQIVND (reference sequence). Trimming cost V 3 bases and J 1 base, with 9 bases left between them. CDR3 sequence (DNA): TGTGCCAGTAGTATTCGGACTGAGAACACTGAAGCTTTCTTT. Its translation is CASSIRTENTEAFF.

The J gene is TRBJ1-1, the V gene TRBV21-1; the D call TRBD1 from the table was never checked on the DNA. TRBV21-1 counts as a pseudogene. CDR3 length: 14 residues. CDR3 coding DNA: TGTGCCAGCAGCATGCCCCAGGGGAACACTGAAGCTTTCTTT. It is translated as CASSMPQGNTEAFF.

The chain has TRBV28 and TRBJ1-5; 7 nucleotides agree with TRBD1. With V trimmed by 5 bases and J by 11 bases, 18 bases remained unmatched. Germline V CDR1 and CDR2: MDHEN, SYDVKM. This CDR3 contains 16 residues. In nucleotides, the CDR3 is TGTGCCAGCAGTAGTGGGGCCAGGGGGGCCGAGGGAGCCCAGCATTTT. This sequence encodes CASSSGARGAEGAQHF.

This clone was recorded once. The V and J genes are TRBV9 and TRBJ1-5, with TRBD1 matching 7 bases. Unmatched junction bases numbered 7, after V lost 0 bases and J lost 1 base. Germline CDR1 reads SGDLS; CDR2 reads YYNGEE. The CDR3 length is 17 residues. The CDR3 here is CASSVGAGGPSNQPQHF. DNA for the CDR3: TGTGCCAGCAGCGTAGGCGCAGGGGGGCCAAGCAATCAGCCCCAGCATTTT. The full variable domain, rest sourced from reference TRBV9 and TRBJ1-5, is DSGVTQTPKHLITATGQRVTLRCSPRSGDLSVYWYQQSLDQGLQFLIQYYNGEERAKGNILERFSAQQFPDLHSELNLSSLELGDSALYFCASSVGAGGPSNQPQHFGDGTRLSIL.

The chain joins TRBV29-1 to TRBJ2-7, with a weak D call TRBD1 (5 bases). The CDR3 spans 11 residues. The V and J ends lost 7 bases and 2 bases respectively, with 9 bases between them. Germline lookup yields CDR1 SQVTM and CDR2 ANQGSEA. The CDR3 loop is CSGKTAYEQYF. The CDR3 DNA sequence: TGCAGCGGGAAGACAGCCTACGAGCAGTACTTC.

V is TRBV23-1 and J is TRBJ1-6; D unclear. TRBV23-1 is known as an ORF, though its function is uncertain. Trimming took off 4 bases at V and 6 bases at J, with 13 bases between the two ends. The CDR3 loop spans 15 amino acids. Here the CDR3 DNA reads TGCGCCAGCAGTCTCCCCCCAGTTACTAATTCACCCCTCCACTTT. Residues: CASSLPPVTNSPLHF.

This clone was detected once. In nucleotides, the CDR3 is TGTGCCAGCAGCTTGTCGGGGGAACTTTATGGAAACACCATATATTTT. Translated: CASSLSGELYGNTIYF. This sequence joins TRBV9 and TRBJ1-3; a possible D gene is TRBD1 (5 bases). The CDR3 has 16 residues. Germline V lookup: CDR1 SGDLS, CDR2 YYNGEE. Trimming took off 4 bases at V and 3 bases at J, with 17 bases between the two ends. The full variable domain, with the rest looked up from reference TRBV9 and TRBJ1-3, is DSGVTQTPKHLITATGQRVTLRCSPRSGDLSVYWYQQSLDQGLQFLIQYYNGEERAKGNILERFSAQQFPDLHSELNLSSLELGDSALYFCASSLSGELYGNTIYFGEGSWLTVV.

V gene TRBV7-9 combines with J gene TRBJ1-2; 8 bases align to TRBD1. CDR1 SEHNR and CDR2 FQNEAQ come from the germline V gene (reference sequence). The V segment lost 1 base and the J segment 1 base; nucleotides outside the gene matches: 2. CDR3 size: 15 residues. The CDR3 nucleotides read TGTGCCAGCAGCTTAGGACAGGGGAGTAACTATGGCTACACCTTC. It yields the protein CASSLGQGSNYGYTF.

This clone is medium-sized in the sample. V usage is TRBV25-1 and J usage is TRBJ1-2, with D tentatively TRBD1 (5 bases). Germline V gives CDR1 MGHDK, CDR2 SYGVNS. Trimming left V 8 bases short and J 4 bases short, with 17 bases between. The CDR3 length is 14 residues. The CDR3 region is CASGEKGWGYGYTF. CDR3 DNA sequence: TGTGCCAGCGGAGAGAAGGGGTGGGGCTATGGCTACACCTTC.

There are a few counts of this clone. The gene calls are TRBV30 and TRBJ2-3; tentatively, D is TRBD2 (5 bases). Trimming took off 4 bases at V and 5 bases at J, with 10 bases between the two ends. The CDR3 runs to 12 residues. Germline V CDR1 and CDR2: GTSNPN, SVGIG (reference sequence). The CDR3 bases are TGTGCCTGGAACCTAGCTGGAGATACGCAGTATTTT. It encodes CAWNLAGDTQYF.

The CDR3 nucleotides are TGTGCCAGCAGCCAAGGTTTCAAGGGGGCAAAGGCCTACGAGCAGTACTTC. Translated, it gives CASSQGFKGAKAYEQYF. The chain employs TRBV14 and TRBJ2-7; TRBD1 aligns across 7 bases. Germline CDR1 SGHDN, CDR2 FVKESK. The CDR3 extends over 17 amino acids. The V and J ends lost 1 base and 2 bases, in that order; junction bases with no gene match: 11.

The gene calls are TRBV7-3 and TRBJ2-3; unclear D gene. The CDR3 covers 14 residues. In germline, CDR1 is SGHTA, CDR2 FQGTGA. The V and J ends lost 0 bases and 4 bases respectively, with 8 bases between them. The DNA of the CDR3 is TGTGCCAGCAGCTTAACGTGGCAGGCAGATACGCAGTATTTT. It codes for CASSLTWQADTQYF.

The chain carries TRBV5-4 and TRBJ1-1; 7 bases fit TRBD1. The V gene end was trimmed by 0 bases and the J gene end by 6 bases; junction bases not matched to a gene: 14. The CDR3 sequence is 17 residues long. The germline gives CDR1 SGHNT, CDR2 YYREEE (reference sequence). CDR3 nucleotide sequence: TGTGCCAGCAGCTTGGATGCAGGGGGTGGGATAGTGGCTGAAGCTTTCTTT. Encoded protein: CASSLDAGGGIVAEAFF.

This sequence joins TRBV25-1 and TRBJ2-5; 13 bases map to TRBD2. The CDR3 is made up of 17 amino acids. V gave up 3 bases and J gave up 1 base; unmatched junction bases: 5. CDR1 is MGHDK, CDR2 SYGVNS, per germline. The DNA for the CDR3 is TGTGCCAGCAGTGACCCGACTAGCGGGGGGTTCCAAGAGACCCAGTACTTC. Its protein product is CASSDPTSGGFQETQYF. Based on the CDR3 plus reference TRBV25-1 and TRBJ2-5, the full variable domain is EADIYQTPRYLVIGTGKKITLECSQTMGHDKMYWYQQDPGMELHLIHYSYGVNSTEKGDLSSESTVSRIRTEHFPLTLESARPSHTSQYLCASSDPTSGGFQETQYFGPGTRLLVL.

This chain connects TRBV18 to TRBJ1-2; D is uncertain. V gave up 0 bases and J gave up 3 bases, with 8 bases separating them. Germline lookup yields CDR1 KGHSH and CDR2 LQKENI. The CDR3 has 14 residues. The CDR3 loop is CASSPPLEDYGYTF. The CDR3 DNA reads TGTGCCAGCTCACCACCATTAGAGGACTATGGCTACACCTTC.

The V gene is TRBV6-5, the J gene TRBJ2-6, with D perhaps TRBD1 (5 bases). The ends were cut back, 6 bases at V and 0 bases at J, with 9 bases in the middle. CDR3 length: 15 residues. CDR1 and CDR2 (germline): MNHEY, SVGAGI. Here the CDR3 DNA reads TGTGCCAGCAGCCTCGACAGCTCTGGGGCCAACGTCCTGACTTTC. This encodes CASSLDSSGANVLTF.

The genes are TRBV7-9 and TRBJ2-7; D not resolved. The CDR3 is 12 residues long. Between the trimmed V and J ends, which lost 6 bases and 9 bases, there was a span of 15 bases. The germline V gene has CDR1 SEHNR and CDR2 FQNEAQ (reference sequence). The CDR3: CASSSTEFRQYF. The CDR3 DNA is TGTGCCAGCAGTTCGACGGAGTTTAGGCAGTACTTC.

This chain joins TRBV6-6 and TRBJ2-5, with 10 bases matching TRBD2. Per germline, CDR1 MNHNY and CDR2 SVGAGI (reference sequence). The CDR3 extends over 16 amino acids. V was pared by 6 bases and J by 1 base, with 8 bases of the junction left unmatched. For the CDR3, the DNA is TGTGCCAGCAGCCCCGGACTAGCGGCGTCCCAAGAGACCCAGTACTTC. This sequence encodes CASSPGLAASQETQYF.